This T cell receptor beta chain stems from a study of T-cell memory formation after mild COVID-19. The CDR3 runs to 17 residues. Germline V gene lookup returns CDR1 MNHNS and CDR2 SASEGT. V shed 4 bases and J 2 bases; nucleotides not matched to a gene: 9. As regards this clonotype: As yet, its antigen is unknown.

Constant-segment primers and 5'RACE yielded cDNA libraries for TCR alpha and TCR beta, each carrying sample barcodes and UMIs. Each CDR3 protein is one row after TCRdb ran MiXCR on the 5' RACE reads. Of around 510,000 distinct CDR3 sequences in the sample, about 20% were seen once. Study-wide results and caveats: Of the contracting clones, CD4+ ones lay mainly in CM and EM, and CD8+ ones in EMRA.

The source material was PBMCs or a T cell subset sorted from them (not recorded which). The chain joins TRBV6-1 to TRBJ1-5, with TRBD1 matching over 9 bases. The TCR originated in an adult woman who had mild COVID-19 (a few samples of this study predate the infection). Cell type and time point are not known. CDR3 protein: CASSGLTGGLGNQPQHF. Written as DNA, the CDR3 is TGTGCCAGCAGTGGGCTGACAGGGGGACTAGGCAATCAGCCCCAGCATTTT.